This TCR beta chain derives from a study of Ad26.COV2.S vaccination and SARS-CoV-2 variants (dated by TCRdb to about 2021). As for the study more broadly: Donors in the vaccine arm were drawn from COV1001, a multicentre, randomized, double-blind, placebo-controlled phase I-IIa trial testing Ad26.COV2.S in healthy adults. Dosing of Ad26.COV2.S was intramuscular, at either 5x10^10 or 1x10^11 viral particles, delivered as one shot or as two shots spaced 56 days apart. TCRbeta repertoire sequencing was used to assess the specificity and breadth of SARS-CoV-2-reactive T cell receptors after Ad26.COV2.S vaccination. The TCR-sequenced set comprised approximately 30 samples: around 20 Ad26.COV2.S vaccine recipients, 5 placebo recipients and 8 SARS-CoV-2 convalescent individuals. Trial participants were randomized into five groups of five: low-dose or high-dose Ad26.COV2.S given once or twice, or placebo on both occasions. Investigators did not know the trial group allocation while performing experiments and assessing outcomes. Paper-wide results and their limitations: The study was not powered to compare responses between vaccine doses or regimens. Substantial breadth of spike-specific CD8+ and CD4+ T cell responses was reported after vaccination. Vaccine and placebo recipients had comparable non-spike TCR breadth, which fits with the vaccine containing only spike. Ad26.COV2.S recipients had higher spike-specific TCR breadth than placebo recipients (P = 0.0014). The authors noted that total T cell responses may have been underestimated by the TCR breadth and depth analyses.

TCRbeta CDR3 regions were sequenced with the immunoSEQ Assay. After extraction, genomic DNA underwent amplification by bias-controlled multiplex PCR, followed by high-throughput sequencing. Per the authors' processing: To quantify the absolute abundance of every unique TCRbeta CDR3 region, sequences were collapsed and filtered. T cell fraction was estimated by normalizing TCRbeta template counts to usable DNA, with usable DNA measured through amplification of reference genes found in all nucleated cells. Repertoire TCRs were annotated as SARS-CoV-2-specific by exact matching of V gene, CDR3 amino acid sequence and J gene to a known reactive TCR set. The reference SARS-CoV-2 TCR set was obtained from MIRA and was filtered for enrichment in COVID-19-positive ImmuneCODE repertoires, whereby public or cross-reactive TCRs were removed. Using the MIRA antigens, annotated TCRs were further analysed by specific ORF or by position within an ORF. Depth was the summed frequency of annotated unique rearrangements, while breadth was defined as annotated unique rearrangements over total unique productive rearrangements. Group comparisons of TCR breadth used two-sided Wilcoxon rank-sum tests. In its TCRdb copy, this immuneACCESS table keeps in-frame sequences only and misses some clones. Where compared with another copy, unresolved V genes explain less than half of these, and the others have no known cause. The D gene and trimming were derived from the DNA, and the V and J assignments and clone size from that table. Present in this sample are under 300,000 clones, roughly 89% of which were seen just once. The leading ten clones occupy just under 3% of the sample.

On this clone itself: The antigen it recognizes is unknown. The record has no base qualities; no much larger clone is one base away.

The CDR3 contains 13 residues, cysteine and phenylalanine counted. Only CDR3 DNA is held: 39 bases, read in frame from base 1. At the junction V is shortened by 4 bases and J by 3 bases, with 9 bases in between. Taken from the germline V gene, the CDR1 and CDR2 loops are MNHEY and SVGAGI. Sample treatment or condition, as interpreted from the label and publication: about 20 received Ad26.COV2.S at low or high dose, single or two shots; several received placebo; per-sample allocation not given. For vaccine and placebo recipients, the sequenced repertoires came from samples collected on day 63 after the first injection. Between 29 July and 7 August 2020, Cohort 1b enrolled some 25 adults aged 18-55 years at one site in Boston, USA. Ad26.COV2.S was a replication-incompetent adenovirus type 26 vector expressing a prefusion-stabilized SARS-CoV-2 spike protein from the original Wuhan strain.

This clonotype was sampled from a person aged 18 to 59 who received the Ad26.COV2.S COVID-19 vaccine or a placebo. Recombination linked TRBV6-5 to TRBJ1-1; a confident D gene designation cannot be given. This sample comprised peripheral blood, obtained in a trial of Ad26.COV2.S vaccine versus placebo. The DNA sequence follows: TGTGCCAGCAGTTTTGAACGATACACTGAAGCTTTCTTT. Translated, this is CASSFERYTEAFF.